A single sample is the source of the 25 T cell receptor beta chains below, sequenced in a study of blood T cell repertoires in COVID-19. The method was immunoSEQ multiplex PCR; TCRdb's version includes in-frame clones alone and lacks a portion of them. The sample shows 130,000 to 150,000 clones, over 80% of them seen only once. Sample: peripheral blood. The receptor source for this set is a woman in her 50s with acute or convalescent COVID-19.

The chain uses TRBV20-1 and TRBJ2-7, with a possible D match to TRBD2 (6 bases). This CDR3 region has 13 residues. Looked up from germline, CDR1 is DFQATT and CDR2 is SNEGSKA (reference sequence). V was pared by 3 bases and J by 4 bases, with 13 bases between. The CDR3 reads CSASPGGEYEQYF. The CDR3 nucleotides are TGCAGTGCTAGTCCCGGGGGAGAGTACGAGCAGTACTTC.

DNA of the CDR3: TGTGCCAGTAGCGAACAGGGGGCGAACGGGGAGCTGTTTTTT. Protein: CASSEQGANGELFF. The chain couples TRBV19 to TRBJ2-2; 9 nucleotides line up with TRBD1. J gave up 7 bases and V 6 bases, and 6 bases lay outside the gene matches. The CDR3 extends over 14 amino acids. Germline CDR1 and CDR2: LNHDA and SQIVND (reference sequence).

The chain employs TRBV5-1 and TRBJ2-1; 12 bases match TRBD2. The CDR3 loop spans 15 amino acids. Germline lookup yields CDR1 SGHRS and CDR2 YFSETQ. After removal of 2 bases from V and 7 bases from J, the junction contained 4 bases not matched to a gene. The CDR3 sequence is CASSFFLAGGNEQFF. The CDR3 DNA follows: TGCGCCAGCAGCTTCTTTCTAGCGGGAGGGAATGAGCAGTTCTTC.

This clone was recorded only once. The chain carries TRBV15 and TRBJ2-1; 9 bases line up with TRBD2. Trimming cost V 0 bases and J 10 bases; bases outside gene matches: 10. Germline CDR1 LNHNV, CDR2 YYDKDF (reference sequence). The CDR3 totals 16 residues. The CDR3 DNA reads as TGTGCCACCAGCAGAGATCTGGTAGCGGGAGTACCCGAGCAGTTCTTC. Protein: CATSRDLVAGVPEQFF. Full variable domain (missing parts from reference TRBV15 and TRBJ2-1): DAMVIQNPRYQVTQFGKPVTLSCSQTLNHNVMYWYQQKSSQAPKLLFHYYDKDFNNEADTPDNFQSRRPNTSFCFLDIRSPGLGDTAMYLCATSRDLVAGVPEQFFGPGTRLTVL.

The chain uses TRBV9 and TRBJ2-4, with TRBD1 identical over 10 bases. The CDR3 covers 17 residues. V shed 2 bases and J 8 bases; nucleotides not matched to a gene: 13. Germline assignment: CDR1 SGDLS and CDR2 YYNGEE. CDR3: CASSVRPGQGSEYIQYF. In DNA, the CDR3 is TGTGCCAGCAGCGTGAGACCGGGACAGGGGTCGGAATACATTCAGTACTTC.

This chain links TRBV7-3 with TRBJ2-1; TRBD1 matches at 7 bases. Germline CDR1 SGHTA, CDR2 FQGTGA. The CDR3 runs 15 residues. The junction had 5 bases not matched to a gene; V was cut back by 4 bases and J by 2 bases. The CDR3 DNA reads as TGTGCCAGCAGCTCGGGACAGACGACCTACAATGAGCAGTTCTTC. Its translation is CASSSGQTTYNEQFF.

V is TRBV3-1 (or the pseudogene TRBV3-2) and J is TRBJ2-1, with 9 nucleotides matching TRBD2. Germline V lookup: CDR1 LGHDT, CDR2 YNNKEL (reference sequence). The CDR3 has 14 amino acids. V trimming: 0 bases; J trimming: 13 bases; junction bases outside the gene matches: 7. CDR3 sequence (DNA): TGTGCCAGCAGCCAAGACATTAGCGGGAGATTACAGTTCTTC. It yields the protein CASSQDISGRLQFF.

V and J are TRBV7-2 and TRBJ2-1; 8 bases agree with TRBD2. With V trimmed by 1 base and J by 2 bases, 4 bases remained unmatched. In germline, CDR1 is SGHTA, CDR2 FQGNSA. This CDR3 region has 16 residues. The chain's CDR3 is CASSLGAGDAYNEQFF. As DNA, the CDR3 is TGTGCCAGCAGCTTAGGAGCGGGGGACGCCTACAATGAGCAGTTCTTC.

The rearrangement links TRBV9 to TRBJ2-5, with unresolved D. The CDR3 totals 12 residues. Deletions cut 3 bases from V and 2 bases from J, with 5 bases between. Germline V gene sequence: CDR1 SGDLS, CDR2 YYNGEE. The CDR3 here is CASSAHQETQYF. CDR3 nucleotide sequence: TGTGCCAGCAGCGCCCATCAAGAGACCCAGTACTTC.

In its sample, this clone was seen once. V and J are TRBV7-9 and TRBJ2-1; 10 bases fit TRBD2. Germline CDR1 is SEHNR and CDR2 is FQNEAQ (reference sequence). V lost 3 bases and J lost 13; bases outside the gene matches: 9. The CDR3 loop spans 14 amino acids. Here the CDR3 DNA reads TGTGCCAGCAGCTTTAGCGGGGGGCCCGTTATCCAGTTCTTC. This gives the protein CASSFSGGPVIQFF.

This rearrangement joins TRBV5-1 to TRBJ2-7; TRBD2 aligns across 12 bases. The CDR3 runs 15 residues. Trimming took 0 bases from V and 7 from J; bases not matched to a gene: 5. Germline lookup yields CDR1 SGHRS and CDR2 YFSETQ. CDR3 region: CASSLGLAGEEEQYF. CDR3 nucleotides: TGCGCCAGCAGCTTGGGACTAGCGGGAGAGGAAGAGCAGTACTTC.

The rearrangement uses TRBV6-4 and TRBJ2-1, with 11 nucleotides matching TRBD2. Germline CDR1 MRHNA, CDR2 SNTAGT. The length of the CDR3 is 16 residues. V shed 4 bases, J shed 4 bases, and the junction held 6 bases outside the gene matches. As DNA, the CDR3 is TGTGCCAGCAGTGGAGGGACTAGCGGAGATTACAATGAGCAGTTCTTC. Protein sequence: CASSGGTSGDYNEQFF.

The rearrangement uses TRBV5-1 and TRBJ2-7; D not certain. Germline V gives CDR1 SGHRS, CDR2 YFSETQ. Trimming shortened V by 0 bases and J by 2 bases, and 9 bases separated the two germline ends. This CDR3 is built from 14 residues. The CDR3 nucleotides are TGCGCCAGCAGCTTGGGGCAGACTCCCTACGAGCAGTACTTC. Protein: CASSLGQTPYEQYF.

The rearrangement links TRBV10-3 to TRBJ1-2, with a tentative D call TRBD1 (5 bases). The CDR3 extends over 15 amino acids. Germline lookup yields CDR1 ENHRY and CDR2 SYGVKD. Trimming cost V 6 bases and J 2 bases, with 16 bases left between them. In nucleotides, the CDR3 is TGTGCCATCAGACCCGGACACTCTCTAAACTATGGCTACACCTTC. Residues: CAIRPGHSLNYGYTF.

The J gene is TRBJ1-4, the V gene TRBV19, with 7 bases matching TRBD1. Germline CDR1 reads LNHDA; CDR2 reads SQIVND (reference sequence). The junction had 7 bases not matched to a gene; V was cut back by 7 bases and J by 8 bases. The CDR3 contains 13 residues. CDR3 DNA sequence: TGTGCCAGTACTTACAGGGGAAGGGAAAAACTGTTTTTT. Residues: CASTYRGREKLFF.

J is TRBJ2-1 and V is TRBV20-1, with 8 bases that match TRBD2. The V and J ends lost 3 bases and 1 base, in that order; junction bases with no gene match: 8. CDR3 length: 16 residues. The V gene's germline CDR1 is DFQATT and CDR2 SNEGSKA (reference sequence). CDR3 bases: TGCAGTGCTAGTCCGACAACTAGCGGATCCTACAATGAGCAGTTCTTC. This translates into CSASPTTSGSYNEQFF.

The J gene is TRBJ1-1, the V gene TRBV19, with D possibly being TRBD1 (6 bases). V lost 3 bases and J 1 base, leaving 12 bases between the germline ends. CDR3 length: 15 residues. From germline, CDR1 is LNHDA and CDR2 SQIVND (reference sequence). The chain's CDR3 is CASSMTGRGNTEAFF. CDR3 coding DNA: TGTGCCAGTAGTATGACGGGCAGGGGGAACACTGAAGCTTTCTTT.

CDR3: CASSVSSSGSLDTQYF. For the CDR3, the DNA is TGTGCCAGCAGCGTAAGTTCTAGCGGGAGCTTAGATACGCAGTATTTT. V gene TRBV9 combines with J gene TRBJ2-3, with 10 nucleotides matching TRBD2. Germline assignment: CDR1 SGDLS and CDR2 YYNGEE. V trimming: 1 base; J trimming: 5 bases; junction bases outside the gene matches: 7. The CDR3 loop spans 16 amino acids.

The CDR3 DNA reads TGTGCCAGCAGCCAAGGACACAGGGGGTCAGATACGCAGTATTTT. Translation gives CASSQGHRGSDTQYF. This chain uses TRBV3-1 (or the pseudogene TRBV3-2) with TRBJ2-3, with TRBD1 matching over 8 bases. The CDR3 has 15 residues. V was pared by 1 base and J by 4 bases, with 4 bases of the junction left unmatched. Germline V gives CDR1 LGHDT, CDR2 YNNKEL (reference sequence).

This chain uses TRBV27 with TRBJ2-1; possible D gene TRBD1, 5 bases. Trimming pared 5 bases from V and 11 bases from J, leaving 13 bases between. Germline assignment: CDR1 MNHEY and CDR2 SMNVEV (reference sequence). This CDR3 is 12 amino acids long. Here the CDR3 DNA reads TGTGCCAGCAGTCCCCAGGGCGTACAGCAGTTCTTC. Residues: CASSPQGVQQFF.

V gene TRBV7-3 combines with J gene TRBJ2-7, with TRBD1 identical over 7 bases. V lost 1 base, J lost 3 bases, and 3 bases stayed unmatched. The CDR3 runs 14 residues. Per the germline V gene, CDR1 is SGHTA and CDR2 is FQGTGA. CDR3 nucleotides: TGTGCCAGCAGCTTAAACGCAGGGGGCTACGAGCAGTACTTC. Its translation: CASSLNAGGYEQYF.

Here the CDR3 reads CASSLLMGAETQYF. The CDR3 DNA is TGTGCCAGCAGTCTCTTAATGGGCGCAGAGACCCAGTACTTC. J is TRBJ2-5 and V is TRBV27; D unclear. Germline V lookup: CDR1 MNHEY, CDR2 SMNVEV (reference sequence). The ends were cut back, 5 bases at V and 4 bases at J, with 14 bases in the middle. The CDR3 has 14 amino acids.

This chain links TRBV5-1 with TRBJ1-5; no firm D call. The germline gives CDR1 SGHRS, CDR2 YFSETQ. The CDR3 runs to 14 residues. Trimming removed 5 bases from V and 2 bases from J, with 11 bases in between. CDR3 DNA: TGCGCCAGCAGAGAGGTTTCGGGCAATCAGCCCCAGCATTTT. Its translation is CASREVSGNQPQHF.

In this sample, this clone turned up a few times. The chain carries TRBV6-1 and TRBJ2-7, with D perhaps matching TRBD1 (6 bases). Germline loops: CDR1 MNHNS, CDR2 SASEGT. This CDR3 is built from 16 residues. Deletions cut 3 bases from V and 4 bases from J, with 19 bases between. The CDR3 DNA sequence: TGTGCCAGCAGTGAGAGTTTTGGAGCAGGGGCTTACGAGCAGTACTTC. This codes for CASSESFGAGAYEQYF.

In DNA, the CDR3 is TGTGCCAGCAGCAGACGGACTAGCGGGGGGGCCTCCGGGGAGCTGTTTTTT. Its translation is CASSRRTSGGASGELFF. This chain uses TRBV7-2 with TRBJ2-2, with TRBD2 matching over 15 bases. Looked up from germline, CDR1 is SGHTA and CDR2 is FQGNSA. Trimming at V came to 5 bases and at J to 6 bases, leaving 7 bases not matched to a gene. The CDR3 is 17 amino acids.